This entry lists 22 T cell receptor beta chains sequenced from one sample in a study of identifying expanded T cells in peripheral blood. The data were produced by immunoSEQ multiplex PCR, yet TCRdb's version contains in-frame clones alone and is incomplete. The data contain about 84,000 clones, roughly 86% of them seen just once; the ten biggest clones take up around 6%. The sequencing input was blood. The receptors here all came from a person between 18 and 70 years old in good health.

The V call is TRBV6-5, the J call TRBJ2-5, with D hard to call. Germline V CDR1 and CDR2: MNHEY, SVGAGI. V was trimmed by 2 bases and J by 5 bases, leaving 3 bases between them. CDR3 length equals 11 residues. The CDR3 bases are TGTGCCAGCAGTTACGGGGAGACCCAGTACTTC. This encodes CASSYGETQYF.

The chain combines TRBV5-6 with TRBJ2-7, with D perhaps matching TRBD1 (5 bases). The germline V and J ends were trimmed by 4 bases and 3 bases, with 14 bases remaining between them. Germline V lookup: CDR1 SGHDT, CDR2 YYEEEE. The CDR3 is 14 residues long. CDR3 nucleotides: TGTGCCAGCAGCCCCAGGGTCGATTACTACGAGCAGTACTTC. Protein product: CASSPRVDYYEQYF.

The CDR3 is CASSTTALTMNTEAFF. CDR3 nucleotides: TGTGCCAGTAGTACGACGGCCCTCACCATGAACACTGAAGCTTTCTTT. V gene TRBV19 combines with J gene TRBJ1-1; D is unresolved. Germline CDR1 reads LNHDA; CDR2 reads SQIVND (reference sequence). This CDR3 has 16 amino acids. With 4 bases removed from V and 0 bases from J, the gap between germline ends came to 15 bases. The complete variable domain, with remaining parts taken from reference TRBV19 and TRBJ1-1, reads DGGITQSPKYLFRKEGQNVTLSCEQNLNHDAMYWYRQDPGQGLRLIYYSQIVNDFQKGDIAEGYSVSREKKESFPLTVTSAQKNPTAFYLCASSTTALTMNTEAFFGQGTRLTVV.

This clone occurred a few times. V usage is TRBV5-1 and J usage is TRBJ2-3; D is unresolved. V dropped 5 bases and J dropped 9 bases, with 16 bases sitting between them. Germline V gene data show CDR1 as SGHRS and CDR2 as YFSETQ. This CDR3 spans 13 amino acids. CDR3 coding DNA: TGCGCCAGCAGACCGGACCCAGGCGGAACGCAGTATTTT. It is translated as CASRPDPGGTQYF.

The chain couples TRBV30 to TRBJ1-2; D gene unclear. This CDR3 has 13 residues. V lost 1 base to trimming and J lost 5 bases, with 11 bases between them. Germline V CDR1 and CDR2: GTSNPN, SVGIG (reference sequence). The CDR3 DNA reads TGTGCCTGGAGTGATGGCCGCCGATATGGCTACACCTTC. Translating it yields CAWSDGRRYGYTF.

V usage is TRBV18 and J usage is TRBJ2-5; 7 bases map to TRBD1. V shed 6 bases and J 6 bases; nucleotides not matched to a gene: 7. From germline, CDR1 is KGHSH and CDR2 LQKENI. This CDR3 has 13 amino acids. The CDR3 region is CASSTTGSQTQYF. The CDR3, as DNA: TGTGCCAGCTCTACGACAGGGTCCCAGACCCAGTACTTC.

The rearrangement links TRBV2 to TRBJ2-7; D is uncertain. Germline V CDR1 and CDR2: SNHLY, FYNNEI. V lost 7 bases, J lost 4 bases, and 14 bases lay in between. The CDR3 has 13 amino acids. CDR3 DNA: TGTGCCAGCAACCCCCACGGAGAGTACGAGCAGTACTTC. It codes for CASNPHGEYEQYF. Drawing the rest from reference TRBV2 and TRBJ2-7, the complete variable domain is EPEVTQTPSHQVTQMGQEVILRCVPISNHLYFYWYRQILGQKVEFLVSFYNNEISEKSEIFDDQFSVERPDGSNFTLKIRSTKLEDSAMYFCASNPHGEYEQYFGPGTRLTVT.

The J gene is TRBJ2-1, the V gene TRBV7-3; 10 bases align to TRBD1. In germline, CDR1 is SGHTA, CDR2 FQGTGA. Germline trimming cut 4 bases from V and 1 base from J; bases unmatched to any gene: 13. This CDR3 has 19 residues. CDR3 residues: CASSSGAARDRGSYNEQFF. The DNA for the CDR3 is TGTGCCAGCAGCTCGGGTGCTGCTAGGGACAGGGGATCCTACAATGAGCAGTTCTTC.

This clone was observed once. The chain combines TRBV5-1 with TRBJ1-2; TRBD1 agrees at 8 bases. The CDR3 is 16 amino acids. CDR1 is SGHRS, CDR2 YFSETQ, per germline. V gave up 4 bases and J gave up 3 bases; unmatched junction bases: 11. Written as DNA, the CDR3 is TGCGCCAGCAGCCCAAGGACAGGGAGGCTTGACTATGGCTACACCTTC. Amino acid sequence: CASSPRTGRLDYGYTF.

This clone has just a few counts. The J gene is TRBJ1-1, the V gene TRBV28, with a weak D call TRBD1 (6 bases). The CDR3 has 12 residues. Germline values: CDR1 MDHEN, CDR2 SYDVKM. Trimming pared 8 bases from V and 5 bases from J, leaving 12 bases between. CDR3 in DNA: TGTGCCAGCGTCTACAGGGAAACTGAAGCTTTCTTT. Amino acid sequence: CASVYRETEAFF.

The chain has TRBV15 and TRBJ2-1; 10 nucleotides align to TRBD2. The junction had 6 bases not matched to a gene; V was cut back by 2 bases and J by 8 bases. Germline CDR1 is LNHNV and CDR2 is YYDKDF (reference sequence). This CDR3 has 15 amino acids. Here the CDR3 reads CATSRTSGVIYEQFF. DNA of the CDR3: TGTGCCACCAGCAGAACTAGCGGGGTTATATATGAGCAGTTCTTC. The full variable domain, with the rest looked up from reference TRBV15 and TRBJ2-1, is DAMVIQNPRYQVTQFGKPVTLSCSQTLNHNVMYWYQQKSSQAPKLLFHYYDKDFNNEADTPDNFQSRRPNTSFCFLDIRSPGLGDTAMYLCATSRTSGVIYEQFFGPGTRLTVL.

This clone occurred once. The CDR3 sequence is CASSPGFGGHYGYTF. CDR3 coding DNA: TGTGCCAGCAGCCCAGGGTTCGGGGGGCACTATGGCTACACCTTC. V gene TRBV7-2 combines with J gene TRBJ1-2; a weak D match, TRBD1 (6 bases). V lost 5 bases, J lost 3 bases, and 16 bases lay in between. Germline-derived CDR1 and CDR2 are SGHTA and FQGNSA. The CDR3 is made up of 15 amino acids.

The J gene is TRBJ1-2, the V gene TRBV5-4, with 10 bases aligning to TRBD1. J gave up 6 bases and V 0 bases, and 5 bases lay outside the gene matches. This CDR3 spans 15 amino acids. The germline CDR1 and CDR2 sequences are SGHNT and YYREEE (reference sequence). The CDR3 loop is CASSLADRGRNGYTF. The CDR3 DNA sequence: TGTGCCAGCAGCTTGGCAGACAGGGGGCGGAATGGCTACACCTTC.

This clone was detected once. This sequence joins TRBV6-6 and TRBJ1-1; 7 positions agree with TRBD1. The CDR3 length is 13 residues. CDR1 and CDR2 (germline): MNHNY, SVGAGI (reference sequence). V lost 4 bases and J lost 7; bases outside the gene matches: 6. The CDR3 nucleotides are TGTGCCAGCAGTTCGCAACAGGGGAATGAAGCTTTCTTT. Protein product: CASSSQQGNEAFF.

The CDR3 spells CASSLGGFLQSYTYGYTF. The CDR3 DNA reads as TGCGCCAGCAGCTTGGGCGGCTTTTTACAATCGTATACCTATGGCTACACCTTC. J is TRBJ1-2 and V is TRBV5-1; no reliable D call. Germline CDR1 SGHRS, CDR2 YFSETQ. The CDR3 loop spans 18 amino acids. The V end was cut by 0 bases, the J end by 4 bases, with 22 bases between. The variable domain in full, completed from reference TRBV5-1 and TRBJ1-2, reads KAGVTQTPRYLIKTRGQQVTLSCSPISGHRSVSWYQQTPGQGLQFLFEYFSETQRNKGNFPGRFSGRQFSNSRSEMNVSTLELGDSALYLCASSLGGFLQSYTYGYTFGSGTRLTVV.

The J gene is TRBJ1-2, the V gene TRBV7-9; D perhaps matches TRBD1 (5 bases). This CDR3 comprises 15 residues. Trimming removed 4 bases from V and 6 bases from J, with 18 bases in between. The germline gives CDR1 SEHNR, CDR2 FQNEAQ (reference sequence). The CDR3 region has the DNA TGTGCCAGCAGCTCGGCAAACAGGCGAGGGGATGGCTACACCTTC. Its translation: CASSSANRRGDGYTF. Full variable domain (outside the CDR3, taken from reference TRBV7-9 and TRBJ1-2): DTGVSQNPRHKITKRGQNVTFRCDPISEHNRLYWYRQTLGQGPEFLTYFQNEAQLEKSRLLSDRFSAERPKGSFSTLEIQRTEQGDSAMYLCASSSANRRGDGYTFGSGTRLTVV.

This chain joins TRBV19 and TRBJ2-5; possible D gene TRBD2, 5 bases. The V and J ends lost 1 base and 2 bases respectively, with 8 bases between them. The germline gives CDR1 LNHDA, CDR2 SQIVND (reference sequence). This CDR3 spans 14 amino acids. CDR3 bases: TGTGCCAGTAGTATAGGAGCGGTGCAAGAGACCCAGTACTTC. This translates into CASSIGAVQETQYF.

The CDR3 sequence: CASSFHLFDGYSPLHF. The CDR3 DNA reads TGTGCCAGCAGTTTCCACCTCTTTGACGGATATTCACCCCTCCACTTT. This chain connects TRBV6-5 to TRBJ1-6; unclear D gene. The CDR3 has 16 residues. Germline CDR1 and CDR2: MNHEY and SVGAGI. V lost 4 bases to trimming and J lost 8 bases, with 18 bases between them.

Relative to its sample, this clone is medium-sized (0.01 to 0.1%). The rearrangement joins TRBV6-6 to TRBJ1-1; unclear D gene. Trimming removed 0 bases at V and 1 base at J, with 6 bases between. CDR3 length: 14 amino acids. Germline V gene data show CDR1 as MNHNY and CDR2 as SVGAGI (reference sequence). DNA of the CDR3: TGTGCCAGCAGTTACTCGCCAGGGAACACTGAAGCTTTCTTT. Translation gives CASSYSPGNTEAFF.

The gene calls are TRBV14 and TRBJ2-6; D ambiguous. Germline V gene sequence: CDR1 SGHDN, CDR2 FVKESK. The CDR3 runs 15 residues. With 1 base removed from V and 1 base from J, the gap between germline ends came to 5 bases. This CDR3 is CASSQGISGANVLTF. The CDR3 DNA sequence: TGTGCCAGCAGCCAAGGGATTTCTGGGGCCAACGTCCTGACTTTC. The variable domain in full, completed from reference TRBV14 and TRBJ2-6, reads EAGVTQFPSHSVIEKGQTVTLRCDPISGHDNLYWYRRVMGKEIKFLLHFVKESKQDESGMPNNRFLAERTGGTYSTLKVQPAELEDSGVYFCASSQGISGANVLTFGAGSRLTVL.

The chain combines TRBV7-2 with TRBJ2-2, with a weak D call TRBD1 (5 bases). Trimming removed 5 bases from V and 4 bases from J, with 11 bases in between. The CDR3 consists of 14 residues. The germline V gene has CDR1 SGHTA and CDR2 FQGNSA. CDR3: CASSPWGRTGELFF. For the CDR3, the DNA is TGTGCCAGCAGCCCCTGGGGCCGCACCGGGGAGCTGTTTTTT. Full variable domain (outside the CDR3, taken from reference TRBV7-2 and TRBJ2-2): GAGVSQSPSNKVTEKGKDVELRCDPISGHTALYWYRQSLGQGLEFLIYFQGNSAPDKSGLPSDRFSAERTGGSVSTLTIQRTQQEDSAVYLCASSPWGRTGELFFGEGSRLTVL.

This chain joins TRBV29-1 and TRBJ1-3, with D possibly TRBD1 on 5 matching bases. This CDR3 is 13 amino acids long. V lost 1 base and J lost 8, with 12 bases in between. Germline CDR1 reads SQVTM; CDR2 reads ANQGSEA. CDR3 loop: CSVEVQGEDTIYF. The CDR3 DNA sequence: TGCAGCGTTGAAGTCCAGGGAGAGGACACCATATATTTT.